The 25 T cell receptor beta chains below were found in one sample sequenced in a study of blood T cell repertoires in COVID-19. TCRdb keeps only in-frame clones here, not all; method: immunoSEQ multiplex PCR. The data hold about 92,000 clones, with 85% observed a single time. The sample was peripheral blood. The receptors shown here come from an elderly man with acute or convalescent COVID-19.

The rearrangement links TRBV5-4 to TRBJ1-1; possible D gene TRBD1, 6 bases. The V end lost 3 bases, the J end lost 4 bases, and 13 bases lay between the germline ends. CDR1 and CDR2 from the germline V gene are SGHNT and YYREEE (reference sequence). The CDR3 runs 14 residues. CDR3 sequence (DNA): TGTGCCAGCAGCTCCGGAAGGGGGGGCACTGAAGCTTTCTTT. Its protein product is CASSSGRGGTEAFF.

The chain links TRBV15 to TRBJ2-7; possibly TRBD1 for D (5 bases). The germline V gene encodes CDR1 LNHNV and CDR2 YYDKDF (reference sequence). Trimming took 0 bases from V and 5 from J, leaving 17 bases between them. This CDR3 has 16 residues. In DNA, the CDR3 is TGTGCCACCAGCAGAGATCTCGGCAGGGCGGACCACGAGCAGTACTTC. Translation gives CATSRDLGRADHEQYF.

The chain is built from TRBV12-5 and TRBJ1-1, with 9 positions matching TRBD1. The germline CDR1 and CDR2 sequences are LGHNT and FRNRAP. The length of the CDR3 is 15 residues. Unmatched junction bases numbered 1, after V lost 1 base and J lost 1 base. Here the CDR3 reads CASGLGQGGNTEAFF. CDR3 bases: TGTGCTAGTGGTTTGGGACAGGGGGGGAACACTGAAGCTTTCTTT.

The chain joins TRBV7-2 to TRBJ2-4, with 13 bases matching TRBD2. Germline V gene sequence: CDR1 SGHTA, CDR2 FQGNSA. J gave up 0 bases and V 5 bases, and 1 base lay outside the gene matches. The CDR3 covers 16 residues. The CDR3: CASSGTSGAAKNIQYF. The CDR3, as DNA: TGTGCCAGCAGCGGGACTAGCGGGGCAGCCAAAAACATTCAGTACTTC.

The rearrangement joins TRBV3-1 (or the pseudogene TRBV3-2) to TRBJ2-7, with 10 nucleotides matching TRBD2. This CDR3 is built from 15 residues. With V trimmed by 0 bases and J by 6 bases, 5 bases remained unmatched. Germline CDR1 and CDR2: LGHDT and YNNKEL (reference sequence). The chain's CDR3 is CASSQEIAGGGEQYF. The CDR3 nucleotides are TGTGCCAGCAGCCAAGAAATAGCGGGAGGTGGCGAGCAGTACTTC.

V is TRBV30 and J is TRBJ1-5; the match to TRBD1 covers 8 bases. This CDR3 is 16 amino acids long. The V and J ends lost 0 bases and 4 bases, in that order; junction bases with no gene match: 8. Germline values: CDR1 GTSNPN, CDR2 SVGIG (reference sequence). The CDR3 loop is CAWSVRQTGVNQPQHF. The CDR3 DNA sequence: TGTGCCTGGAGTGTACGCCAGACAGGGGTTAATCAGCCCCAGCATTTT.

This sequence joins TRBV6-4 and TRBJ2-7; 11 positions agree with TRBD1. The CDR3 spans 13 residues. CDR1 MRHNA and CDR2 SNTAGT come from the germline V gene. V lost 7 bases to trimming and J lost 7 bases; unmatched junction nucleotides: 6. CDR3 coding DNA: TGTGCCAGCAAGGACAGGGGGCCTGGGGAGCAGTACTTC. Protein: CASKDRGPGEQYF.

The chain combines TRBV10-1 with TRBJ1-3; D gene unclear. Trimming shortened V by 3 bases and J by 8 bases, and 14 bases separated the two germline ends. This CDR3 spans 14 amino acids. Germline V gene sequence: CDR1 WNHNN, CDR2 SYGVQD (reference sequence). The CDR3 nucleotides are TGCGCCAGCAGTGACCGAGGGCACGGGGACACCATATATTTT. Translating gives CASSDRGHGDTIYF.

Only one count was recorded for this clone. The chain has TRBV6-1 and TRBJ1-2; D not certain. This CDR3 is 12 amino acids long. In germline, CDR1 is MNHNS, CDR2 SASEGT. Trimming removed 1 base at V and 4 bases at J, with 4 bases between. DNA for the CDR3: TGTGCCAGCAGTGAAGGAGGCTATGGCTACACCTTC. This translates into CASSEGGYGYTF.

This clone was observed once. The V call is TRBV11-3, the J call TRBJ2-5, with a weak D call TRBD1 (8 bases). Trimming stripped 5 bases from V and 5 bases from J, with 15 bases between. Germline-derived CDR1 and CDR2 are SGHNT and YENEEA. There are 14 residues in the CDR3. Here the CDR3 DNA reads TGTGCCAGCAGCAGAGGACAGGGAGGGGAGACCCAGTACTTC. It translates to CASSRGQGGETQYF.

V usage is TRBV6-5 and J usage is TRBJ2-3; TRBD1 agrees at 7 bases. Per the germline V gene, CDR1 is MNHEY and CDR2 is SVGAGI. CDR3 size: 13 residues. With V trimmed by 6 bases and J by 14 bases, 14 bases remained unmatched. The CDR3 nucleotides read TGTGCCAGCAGGCGACAGGGTTATTCTTCTGTGTATTTT. This translates into CASRRQGYSSVYF.

This rearrangement joins TRBV15 to TRBJ2-7; 10 bases line up with TRBD2. This CDR3 spans 16 amino acids. Unmatched junction bases numbered 7, after V lost 2 bases and J lost 3 bases. Germline CDR1 and CDR2: LNHNV and YYDKDF (reference sequence). The CDR3 DNA reads TGTGCCACCAGCAGATTCCCGGGACTAGCGAGCTACGAGCAGTACTTC. Protein product: CATSRFPGLASYEQYF.

Only one count was recorded for this clone. The chain couples TRBV9 to TRBJ2-2, with a tentative D call TRBD2 (6 bases). In germline, CDR1 is SGDLS, CDR2 YYNGEE. CDR3 length: 17 residues. V lost 2 bases, J lost 4 bases, and 18 bases lay in between. This chain's CDR3 is CASSVRGGPRGTGELFF. The CDR3 coding sequence is TGTGCCAGCAGCGTTAGAGGCGGACCGCGGGGCACCGGGGAGCTGTTTTTT.

The genes are TRBV19 and TRBJ2-1; 12 nucleotides match TRBD2. The CDR3 loop spans 18 amino acids. Germline CDR1 and CDR2: LNHDA and SQIVND (reference sequence). V was clipped by 2 bases and J by 0 bases; unmatched bases: 5. The CDR3 nucleotides read TGTGCCAGTAGTATAATCCTAGCGGGGGGGAGCTCCTACAATGAGCAGTTCTTC. Translation: CASSIILAGGSSYNEQFF.

The V call is TRBV29-1, the J call TRBJ2-7; TRBD1 might be the D (5 bases). The CDR3 length is 15 residues. V dropped 4 bases and J dropped 5 bases, with 21 bases sitting between them. CDR1 SQVTM and CDR2 ANQGSEA come from the germline V gene. CDR3 in amino acids: CSVVLASIGAHEQYF. The DNA for the CDR3 is TGCAGCGTTGTATTGGCCTCCATTGGGGCCCACGAGCAGTACTTC.

The rearrangement uses TRBV18 and TRBJ2-7; 7 nucleotides match TRBD1. This CDR3 region has 14 residues. Germline lookup yields CDR1 KGHSH and CDR2 LQKENI. The J segment lost 3 bases and the V segment lost 3 bases, leaving 5 bases of the junction unmatched. The CDR3 DNA reads TGTGCCAGCTCACCTCTACAGGGGATCTACGAGCAGTACTTC. Protein sequence: CASSPLQGIYEQYF.

The rearrangement uses TRBV7-2 and TRBJ2-3, with 7 bases identical to TRBD2. The CDR3 consists of 12 residues. Germline lookup yields CDR1 SGHTA and CDR2 FQGNSA. With 6 bases clipped from V and 5 bases from J, the junction kept 2 bases outside the gene matches. CDR3 sequence reads: CASSPGGDTQYF. The CDR3, as DNA: TGTGCCAGCAGTCCGGGGGGAGATACGCAGTATTTT.

Note on this clone: Germline and junction disagree at one end, which may indicate a read error. The rearrangement joins TRBV19 to TRBJ2-7, with TRBD2 matching over 8 bases. This CDR3 contains 16 residues. CDR1 and CDR2 from the germline V gene are LNHDA and SQIVND (reference sequence). In DNA form, the CDR3 reads TGTGCCAGTAGTAAGCCTCGGCGGGGGGCCTCCCACGAGCAGTACTTC. Translated: CASSKPRRGASHEQYF.

CDR3 DNA: TGTGCCAGCAGTTTAAAGGGACAGGGTTTGCAGTTCTTC. Protein sequence: CASSLKGQGLQFF. This chain uses TRBV12-3 or TRBV12-4 with TRBJ2-1; 9 bases agree with TRBD1. This CDR3 comprises 13 residues. With V trimmed by 2 bases and J by 12 bases, 5 bases remained unmatched.

A few counts support this clone. The V and J genes are TRBV29-1 and TRBJ1-4, with TRBD1 identical over 7 bases. The junction had 11 bases not matched to a gene; V was cut back by 7 bases and J by 3 bases. Germline loops: CDR1 SQVTM, CDR2 ANQGSEA. The CDR3 runs to 15 residues. CDR3 amino acids: CSGRGGGVANEKLFF. CDR3 DNA sequence: TGCAGCGGTAGAGGGGGCGGCGTAGCTAATGAAAAACTGTTTTTT.

The chain couples TRBV28 to TRBJ2-7; the match to TRBD2 covers 7 bases. CDR1 and CDR2 from the germline V gene are MDHEN and SYDVKM. Trimming removed 3 bases from V and 1 base from J; junction bases left unmatched: 9. This CDR3 has 16 amino acids. CDR3 sequence: CASSLGGSDTSYEQYF. The CDR3 DNA is TGTGCCAGCAGTTTGGGGGGGAGCGACACGTCCTACGAGCAGTACTTC.

V gene TRBV7-2 combines with J gene TRBJ2-1; TRBD2 matches 8 bases. Germline loops: CDR1 SGHTA, CDR2 FQGNSA. This CDR3 has 15 amino acids. With V trimmed by 4 bases and J by 10 bases, 12 bases remained unmatched. The CDR3 reads CASSWGLDTIKEQFF. CDR3 nucleotide sequence: TGTGCCAGCAGCTGGGGACTAGACACAATAAAAGAGCAGTTCTTC.

The V call is TRBV29-1, the J call TRBJ2-7; the D gene is possibly TRBD1 (6 bases). Germline loops: CDR1 SQVTM, CDR2 ANQGSEA. This CDR3 contains 12 residues. V lost 7 bases, J lost 2 bases, and 12 bases lay in between. CDR3 in amino acids: CSAQTGPYEQYF. CDR3 coding DNA: TGCAGCGCACAGACAGGACCCTACGAGCAGTACTTC.

The J gene is TRBJ2-2, the V gene TRBV6-5; perhaps TRBD1 as D (5 bases). This CDR3 is built from 12 residues. The ends were cut back, 6 bases at V and 7 bases at J, with 9 bases in the middle. Germline CDR1 is MNHEY and CDR2 is SVGAGI. The CDR3 region has the DNA TGTGCCAGCAGGGGGCAGGGCGGGGAGCTGTTTTTT. This sequence encodes CASRGQGGELFF.

This clone showed up just once. This chain uses TRBV19 with TRBJ1-1, with TRBD1 matching over 10 bases. The germline V gene encodes CDR1 LNHDA and CDR2 SQIVND (reference sequence). Trimming cost V 5 bases and J 2 bases; bases outside gene matches: 2. This CDR3 has 14 amino acids. The chain's CDR3 is CASSPTGGNTEAFF. The DNA for the CDR3 is TGTGCCAGTAGTCCGACAGGGGGCAACACTGAAGCTTTCTTT.